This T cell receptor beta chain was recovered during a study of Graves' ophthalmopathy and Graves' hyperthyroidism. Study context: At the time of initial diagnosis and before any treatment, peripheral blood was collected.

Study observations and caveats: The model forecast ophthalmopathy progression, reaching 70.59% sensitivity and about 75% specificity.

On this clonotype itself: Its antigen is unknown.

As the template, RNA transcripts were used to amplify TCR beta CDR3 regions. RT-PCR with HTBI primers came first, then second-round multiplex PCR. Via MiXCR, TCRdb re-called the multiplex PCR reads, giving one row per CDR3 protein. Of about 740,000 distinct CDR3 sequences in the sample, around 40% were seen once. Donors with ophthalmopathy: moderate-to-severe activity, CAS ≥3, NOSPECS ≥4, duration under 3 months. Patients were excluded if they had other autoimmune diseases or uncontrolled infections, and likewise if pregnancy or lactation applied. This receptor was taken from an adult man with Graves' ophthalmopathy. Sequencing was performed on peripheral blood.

CDR3 loop: CASRKGTVSGNTIYF. The CDR3 coding sequence is TGTGCCAGCAGAAAGGGGACTGTCTCTGGAAACACCATATATTTT. The chain links TRBV12-3 or TRBV12-4 to TRBJ1-3, with D maybe TRBD1 (5 bases). CDR3 size: 15 residues. Between the trimmed V and J ends, which lost 6 bases and 0 bases, there was a span of 12 bases.